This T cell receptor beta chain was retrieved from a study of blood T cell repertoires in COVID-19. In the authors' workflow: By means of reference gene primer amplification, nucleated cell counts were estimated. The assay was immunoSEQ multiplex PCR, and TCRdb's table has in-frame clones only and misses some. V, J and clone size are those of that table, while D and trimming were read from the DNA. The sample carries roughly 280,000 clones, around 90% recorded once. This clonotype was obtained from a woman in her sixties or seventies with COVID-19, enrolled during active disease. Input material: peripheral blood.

The CDR3 nucleotides read TGTGCCACCAGTCCCCAGGGGGCGACCCAGTACTTC. It codes for CATSPQGATQYF. The chain uses TRBV24-1 and TRBJ2-5, with 8 bases aligning to TRBD1. Germline V gene lookup returns CDR1 KGHDR and CDR2 SFDVKD. V lost 6 bases, J lost 7 bases, and 3 bases stayed unmatched. The CDR3 sequence is 12 residues long.